The 7 T cell receptor beta chains listed next were all sequenced from one sample in a study of radiotherapy plus CTLA-4 blockade in lung cancer. Repertoires were generated with immunoSEQ multiplex PCR, while TCRdb's copy carries only in-frame clones and drops some. The sample includes 80,000 or so clones, roughly 79% seen only once; the top ten take roughly 20%. The sequenced sample was peripheral blood, obtained from a patient treated with radiotherapy plus ipilimumab. These TCRs come from a human donor with non-small cell lung cancer whose response to radiotherapy plus ipilimumab could not be evaluated. Some clones in this sample may be carry-over from other donors' samples.

The chain uses TRBV18 and TRBJ1-2; D perhaps matches TRBD1 (5 bases). CDR3 length equals 14 residues. V dropped 5 bases and J dropped 4 bases, with 14 bases sitting between them. CDR1 is KGHSH, CDR2 LQKENI, per germline. CDR3 sequence reads: CASSSGEGGYGYTF. The CDR3 DNA reads as TGTGCCAGCTCATCGGGGGAGGGAGGCTATGGCTACACCTTC.

The chain joins TRBV5-4 to TRBJ2-7; maybe TRBD1 (6 bases). CDR3 size: 14 residues. Deletions cut 3 bases from V and 2 bases from J, with 12 bases between. CDR1 is SGHNT, CDR2 YYREEE, per germline (reference sequence). CDR3 nucleotides: TGTGCCAGCAGCTGGGCAGGGGTGGCCTACGAGCAGTACTTC. Its protein is CASSWAGVAYEQYF.

This chain links TRBV15 with TRBJ1-2; possible D gene TRBD1, 5 bases. The length of the CDR3 is 14 residues. V dropped 4 bases and J dropped 8 bases, with 17 bases sitting between them. Germline-derived CDR1 and CDR2 are LNHNV and YYDKDF (reference sequence). The chain's CDR3 is CATSTLDMGGGYTF. The DNA of the CDR3 is TGTGCCACCAGCACCCTGGACATGGGAGGCGGCTACACCTTC.

The rearrangement links TRBV27 to TRBJ1-6; 7 bases are a match to TRBD1. The CDR3 sequence is 15 residues long. Germline lookup yields CDR1 MNHEY and CDR2 SMNVEV (reference sequence). With 3 bases clipped from V and 6 bases from J, the junction kept 5 bases outside the gene matches. CDR3 amino acids: CASSLGGTVNSPLHF. The DNA for the CDR3 is TGTGCCAGCAGTTTGGGCGGGACAGTTAATTCACCCCTCCACTTT.

V is TRBV27 and J is TRBJ2-3, with a weak D call TRBD1 (6 bases). Between the trimmed V and J ends, which lost 10 bases and 0 bases, there was a span of 14 bases. In germline, CDR1 is MNHEY, CDR2 SMNVEV (reference sequence). CDR3 size: 14 residues. The CDR3 DNA reads TGTGCCACCGGTGGGACAACTAGCACAGATACGCAGTATTTT. As protein: CATGGTTSTDTQYF.

In this sample, this clone turned up a few times. The chain joins TRBV5-6 to TRBJ1-1, with 8 bases fitting TRBD1. V dropped 3 bases and J dropped 1; count of bases not matched to a gene: 2. CDR1 is SGHDT, CDR2 YYEEEE, per germline. This CDR3 contains 14 residues. The chain's CDR3 is CASSWDRRNTEAFF. In DNA, the CDR3 is TGTGCCAGCAGCTGGGACAGGCGGAACACTGAAGCTTTCTTT. Combining the CDR3 with reference TRBV5-6 and TRBJ1-1 gives the whole variable domain DAGVTQSPTHLIKTRGQQVTLRCSPKSGHDTVSWYQQALGQGPQFIFQYYEEEERQRGNFPDRFSGHQFPNYSSELNVNALLLGDSALYLCASSWDRRNTEAFFGQGTRLTVV.

This clone appeared a single time. The chain carries TRBV5-6 and TRBJ1-6, with D maybe TRBD1 (5 bases). The CDR3 extends over 15 amino acids. Trimming left V 6 bases short and J 0 bases short, with 10 bases between. CDR1 is SGHDT, CDR2 YYEEEE, per germline. The CDR3 protein is CASNRRGSYNSPLHF. DNA for the CDR3: TGTGCCAGCAACCGGAGGGGCTCCTATAATTCACCCCTCCACTTT. Full variable domain (missing parts from reference TRBV5-6 and TRBJ1-6): DAGVTQSPTHLIKTRGQQVTLRCSPKSGHDTVSWYQQALGQGPQFIFQYYEEEERQRGNFPDRFSGHQFPNYSSELNVNALLLGDSALYLCASNRRGSYNSPLHFGNGTRLTVT.